This T cell receptor (beta chain) emerged from a study of T cells in Graves' hyperthyroidism and ophthalmopathy. It was RNA transcripts that yielded the amplified TCR beta CDR3 regions. With the HTBI primer set, the TCR CDR3 went through a first round of RT-PCR. Each CDR3 protein is one row after TCRdb ran MiXCR on the multiplex PCR reads. The sample includes around 540,000 distinct CDR3 sequences, 15% to 20% of them seen just once. CDR3 length: 18 amino acids. Germline values: CDR1 MDHEN, CDR2 SYDVKM. The trim removed 8 bases at V and 4 bases at J, leaving 23 bases unmatched. This sequence originates from a woman aged 25 to 45 with Graves' ophthalmopathy. This sequence joins TRBV28 and TRBJ2-7, with TRBD2 matching 7 bases. Sequencing input: blood. In DNA, the CDR3 is TGTGCCAGCTCACCAAAGCGGGGACTCGGGACTGGAGAATACGAGCAGTACTTC. It is translated as CASSPKRGLGTGEYEQYF.